This T cell receptor (beta chain) derives from a study of breast tumors, draining lymph nodes, adjacent tissues. Breast cancer patients provided tissue from their axillary draining lymph nodes. Regarding this clonotype: Its antigen remains unidentified.

MiXCR, applied by TCRdb to the multiplex PCR reads, yields one record per CDR3 protein. The sample lists about 270,000 distinct CDR3 sequences, 30% to 35% occurring once. Study-level findings and limits: That most tumor T cells come from lymph nodes remained unproven. Most tumor T cells seemingly derive from lymph node, then expand in tumor.

Sequencing was performed on axillary lymph node tissue. The receptor was isolated from a female donor with breast cancer. Some clones in this sample may be carry-over from other donors' samples.

CDR3 in amino acids: CAIRAGRLNTEAFF. The CDR3 DNA is TGTGCCATCAGAGCGGGACGACTGAACACTGAAGCTTTCTTT. The chain carries TRBV10-3 and TRBJ1-1; TRBD1 might be the D (5 bases). V lost 6 bases to trimming and J lost 0 bases, with 11 bases between them. This CDR3 is 14 amino acids long. Germline V lookup: CDR1 ENHRY, CDR2 SYGVKD.